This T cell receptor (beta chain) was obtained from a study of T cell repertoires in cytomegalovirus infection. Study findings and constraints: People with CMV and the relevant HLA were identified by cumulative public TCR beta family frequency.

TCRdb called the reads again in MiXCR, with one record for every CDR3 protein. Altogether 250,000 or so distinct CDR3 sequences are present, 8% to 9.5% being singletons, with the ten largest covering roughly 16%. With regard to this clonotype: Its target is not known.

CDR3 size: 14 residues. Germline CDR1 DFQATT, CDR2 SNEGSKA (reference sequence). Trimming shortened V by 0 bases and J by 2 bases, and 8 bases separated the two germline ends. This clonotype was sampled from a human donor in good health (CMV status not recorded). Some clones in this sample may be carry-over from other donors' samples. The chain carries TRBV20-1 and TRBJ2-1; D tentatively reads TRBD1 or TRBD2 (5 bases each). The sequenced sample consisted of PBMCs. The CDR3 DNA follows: TGCAGTGCTAGAGAATGGGGGACCTACAATGAGCAGTTCTTC. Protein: CSAREWGTYNEQFF.